Listed here are 5 T cell receptor beta chains from one sample, sequenced in a study of pediatric ulcerative colitis. Profiling relied on immunoSEQ multiplex PCR, and the TCRdb table lists in-frame clones only, not all of them. The sample yields approximately 32,000 clones, around 80% seen once. Sequenced input: blood. These receptors were collected from a boy aged 5-17 years with severe ulcerative colitis.

The genes are TRBV10-3 and TRBJ1-2; the D gene is possibly TRBD1 (5 bases). CDR1 and CDR2 from the germline V gene are ENHRY and SYGVKD. The CDR3 runs to 14 residues. Trimming removed 6 bases from V and 0 bases from J, with 11 bases in between. The CDR3: CAIRPGPANYGYTF. The CDR3 DNA is TGTGCCATCAGACCGGGACCCGCTAACTATGGCTACACCTTC.

The V call is TRBV29-1, the J call TRBJ1-1, with TRBD1 identical over 9 bases. V lost 3 bases, J lost 8 bases, and 10 bases stayed unmatched. This CDR3 has 14 amino acids. The V gene's germline CDR1 is SQVTM and CDR2 ANQGSEA. DNA of the CDR3: TGCAGCGTTGAGGCCGGGACAGGGTGGCGGGAAGCTTTCTTT. Translation: CSVEAGTGWREAFF.

The gene calls are TRBV30 and TRBJ1-4, with D hard to call. The germline CDR1 and CDR2 sequences are GTSNPN and SVGIG (reference sequence). Trimming removed 2 bases from V and 0 bases from J, with 7 bases in between. There are 14 residues in the CDR3. CDR3 coding DNA: TGTGCCTGGAGTCTAATTGCAACTAATGAAAAACTGTTTTTT. Its protein is CAWSLIATNEKLFF.

This clone occurred a few times. The gene calls are TRBV7-9 and TRBJ1-2, with D hard to call. The CDR3 length is 11 residues. Germline V gene data show CDR1 as SEHNR and CDR2 as FQNEAQ (reference sequence). Trimming took 7 bases from V and 4 from J, leaving 7 bases between them. CDR3 sequence: CASTYGYGYTF. Here the CDR3 DNA reads TGTGCCAGCACCTACGGCTATGGCTACACCTTC.

This clone occurred once. The chain combines TRBV11-3 with TRBJ1-2; tentative D call: TRBD1 (5 bases). There are 15 residues in the CDR3. Germline V lookup: CDR1 SGHNT, CDR2 YENEEA. With 5 bases removed from V and 3 bases from J, the gap between germline ends came to 16 bases. The CDR3 sequence is CASSLPGRRDYGYTF. CDR3 nucleotides: TGTGCCAGCAGCCTCCCGGGCCGCAGGGACTATGGCTACACCTTC. Looking up the rest from reference TRBV11-3 and TRBJ1-2 gives the full variable domain: EAGVVQSPRYKIIEKKQPVAFWCNPISGHNTLYWYLQNLGQGPELLIRYENEEAVDDSQLPKDRFSAERLKGVDSTLKIQPAELGDSAVYLCASSLPGRRDYGYTFGSGTRLTVV.